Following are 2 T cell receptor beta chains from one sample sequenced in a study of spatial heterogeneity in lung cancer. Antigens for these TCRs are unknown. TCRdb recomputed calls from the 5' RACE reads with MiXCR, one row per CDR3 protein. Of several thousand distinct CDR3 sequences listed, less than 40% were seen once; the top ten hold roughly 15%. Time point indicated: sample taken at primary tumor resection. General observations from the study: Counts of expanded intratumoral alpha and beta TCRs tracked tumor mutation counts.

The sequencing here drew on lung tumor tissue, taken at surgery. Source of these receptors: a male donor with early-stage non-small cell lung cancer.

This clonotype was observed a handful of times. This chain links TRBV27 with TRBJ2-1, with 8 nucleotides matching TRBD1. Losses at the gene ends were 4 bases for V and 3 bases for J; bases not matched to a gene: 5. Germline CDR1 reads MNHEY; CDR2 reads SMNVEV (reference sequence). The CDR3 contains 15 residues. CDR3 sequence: CASSSGQVFYNEQFF. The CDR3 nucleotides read TGTGCCAGCAGTTCGGGACAGGTGTTCTACAATGAGCAGTTCTTC.

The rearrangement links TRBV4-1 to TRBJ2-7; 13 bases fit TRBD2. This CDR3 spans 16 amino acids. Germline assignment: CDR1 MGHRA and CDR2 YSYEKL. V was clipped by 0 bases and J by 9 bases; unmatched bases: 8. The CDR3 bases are TGCGCCAGCAGCCAAGAAGGGACTAGCGGGACGCAGTTGCAGTACTTC. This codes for CASSQEGTSGTQLQYF.